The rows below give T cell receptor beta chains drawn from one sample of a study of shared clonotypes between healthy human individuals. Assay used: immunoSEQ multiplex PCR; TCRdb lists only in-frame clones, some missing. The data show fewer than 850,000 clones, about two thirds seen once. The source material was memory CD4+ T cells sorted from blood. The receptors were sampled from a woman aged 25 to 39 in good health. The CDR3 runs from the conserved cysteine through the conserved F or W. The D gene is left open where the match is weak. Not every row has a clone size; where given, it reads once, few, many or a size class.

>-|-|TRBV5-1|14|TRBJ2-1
CASSLRPPYNEQFF
TGCGCCAGCAGCTTACGGCCCCCTTACAATGAGCAGTTCTTC
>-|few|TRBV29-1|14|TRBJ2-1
CSVSVSGVSNEQFF
TGCAGCGTTTCCGTCTCGGGAGTATCCAATGAGCAGTTCTTC
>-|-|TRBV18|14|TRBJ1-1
CASSPSGANTEAFF
TGTGCCAGTTCTCCGTCGGGGGCTAACACTGAAGCTTTCTTT
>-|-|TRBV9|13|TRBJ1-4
CASSVMGSGKLFF
TGTGCCAGCAGCGTCATGGGGTCGGGAAAACTGTTTTTT
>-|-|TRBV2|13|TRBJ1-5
CASSERSNQPQHF
TGTGCCAGCAGTGAAAGAAGCAATCAGCCCCAGCATTTT
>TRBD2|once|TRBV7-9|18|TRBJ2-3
CASSSGLAAGDVADTQYF
TGTGCCAGCAGCTCGGGACTAGCGGCGGGAGATGTGGCAGATACGCAGTATTTT
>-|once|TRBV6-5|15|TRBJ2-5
CASRSWTNHKETQYF
TGTGCCAGCAGATCCTGGACAAATCATAAAGAGACCCAGTACTTC
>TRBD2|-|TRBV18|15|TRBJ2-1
CASSPETSGRARQFF
TGTGCCAGCTCACCGGAGACTAGCGGGAGGGCCCGGCAGTTCTTC
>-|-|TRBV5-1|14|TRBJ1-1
CASSPSRVNTEAFF
TGCGCCAGCAGCCCCTCCAGGGTCAACACTGAAGCTTTCTTT
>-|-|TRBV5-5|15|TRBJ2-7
CASSKQALADYEQYF
TGTGCCAGCAGCAAACAGGCGCTAGCTGATTACGAGCAGTACTTC
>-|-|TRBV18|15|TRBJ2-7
CASSRNPDSTYEQYF
TGTGCCAGCTCACGGAACCCAGACAGTACCTACGAGCAGTACTTC
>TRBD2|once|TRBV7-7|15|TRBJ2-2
CASSVERENTGELFF
TGTGCCAGCAGCGTAGAGCGGGAGAACACCGGGGAGCTGTTTTTT
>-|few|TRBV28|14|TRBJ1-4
CASRGARAGEKLFF
TGTGCCAGCAGAGGAGCTAGAGCCGGTGAAAAACTGTTTTTT
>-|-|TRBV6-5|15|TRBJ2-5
CASSYSGLRAETQYF
TGTGCCAGCAGTTACTCGGGGTTAAGGGCAGAGACCCAGTACTTC
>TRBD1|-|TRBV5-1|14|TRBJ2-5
CASSVGTGAGTQYF
TGCGCCAGCAGCGTCGGGACAGGGGCAGGGACCCAGTACTTC
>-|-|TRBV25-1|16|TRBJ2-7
CASSDRGGTGSYEQYF
TGTGCCAGCAGTGATAGGGGGGGGACAGGATCATACGAGCAGTACTTC
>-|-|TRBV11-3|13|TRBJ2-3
CASSGGYTDTQYF
TGTGCCAGCAGCGGGGGGTACACAGATACGCAGTATTTT
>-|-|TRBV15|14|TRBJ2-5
CATSRGGSYETQYF
TGTGCCACCAGCAGAGGGGGTTCATATGAGACCCAGTACTTC
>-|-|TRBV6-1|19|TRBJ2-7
CASSVSRWVVAGLSYEQYF
TGTGCCAGCAGTGTTTCTCGTTGGGTCGTGGCGGGTTTATCCTACGAGCAGTACTTC
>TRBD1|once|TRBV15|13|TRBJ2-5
CATSLDRGGTQYF
TGTGCCACCAGCCTAGACAGGGGGGGGACCCAGTACTTC
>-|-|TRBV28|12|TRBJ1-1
CASSSQNTEAFF
TGTGCCAGCAGTTCTCAGAACACTGAAGCTTTCTTT
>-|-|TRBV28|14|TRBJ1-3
CASSMAHSGNTIYF
TGTGCCAGCAGTATGGCCCACTCTGGAAACACCATATATTTT
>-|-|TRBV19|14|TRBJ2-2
CASSVLQGIGELFF
TGTGCCAGTAGTGTCCTACAGGGTATCGGGGAGCTGTTTTTT
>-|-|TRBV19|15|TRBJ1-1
CASRPRYAGDTEAFF
TGTGCCAGTAGGCCTCGGTACGCTGGAGACACTGAAGCTTTCTTT
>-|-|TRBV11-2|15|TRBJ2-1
CASSSTGTPFNEQFF
TGTGCCAGCAGCTCGACCGGGACACCCTTCAATGAGCAGTTCTTC
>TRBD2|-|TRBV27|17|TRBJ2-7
CASRPPVAGGLIYEQYF
TGTGCCAGCCGCCCCCCCGTAGCGGGAGGCCTAATCTACGAGCAGTACTTC
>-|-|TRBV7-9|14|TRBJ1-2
CASRQEGGPYGYTF
TGTGCCAGCAGGCAAGAAGGGGGACCCTATGGCTACACCTTC
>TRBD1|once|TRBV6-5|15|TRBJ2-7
CASSYRTGGFYEQYF
TGTGCCAGCAGTTACCGGACAGGGGGTTTCTACGAGCAGTACTTC
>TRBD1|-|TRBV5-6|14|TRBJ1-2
CASSFFGTGNGYTF
TGTGCCAGCAGCTTTTTCGGGACAGGGAATGGCTACACCTTC
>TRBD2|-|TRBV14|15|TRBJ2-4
CASSTSGTAKNIQYF
TGTGCCAGCAGCACTAGCGGGACGGCCAAAAACATTCAGTACTTC
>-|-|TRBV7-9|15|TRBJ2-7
CASSGAGSSQGEQYF
TGTGCCAGCAGCGGCGCGGGATCATCCCAGGGGGAGCAGTACTTC
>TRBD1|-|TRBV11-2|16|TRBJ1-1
CASSLRRDSMNTEAFF
TGTGCCAGCAGCTTACGTCGGGACAGTATGAACACTGAAGCTTTCTTT
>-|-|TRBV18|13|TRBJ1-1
CASSLALNTEAFF
TGTGCCAGCTCACTCGCTTTGAACACTGAAGCTTTCTTT
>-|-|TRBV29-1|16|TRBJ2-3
CSVESRRALSTDTQYF
TGCAGCGTTGAGAGCAGAAGGGCGTTAAGCACAGATACGCAGTATTTT
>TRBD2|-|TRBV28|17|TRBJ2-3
CASSSQISGRILDTQYF
TGTGCCAGCAGTTCCCAAATTAGCGGGAGGATTCTGGATACGCAGTATTTT
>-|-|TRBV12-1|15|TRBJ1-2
CASSSSDGDNYGYTF
TGTGCCAGCAGCTCGTCGGACGGAGATAACTATGGCTACACCTTC
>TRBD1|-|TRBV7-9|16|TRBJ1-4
CASSELTGEVNEKLFF
TGTGCCAGCAGCGAACTGACAGGGGAAGTCAATGAAAAACTGTTTTTT
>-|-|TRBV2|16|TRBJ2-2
CASSAEQSVNTGELFF
TGTGCCAGCAGTGCAGAGCAGAGCGTGAACACCGGGGAGCTGTTTTTT
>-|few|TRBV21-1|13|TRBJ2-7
CASSNRDTYEQYF
TGTGCCAGCAGCAACCGGGACACCTACGAGCAGTACTTC
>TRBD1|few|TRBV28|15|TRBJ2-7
CASSHNRGQAYEQYF
TGTGCCAGCAGCCACAACAGGGGGCAGGCCTACGAGCAGTACTTC
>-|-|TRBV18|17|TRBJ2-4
CASSPPDPDLGKNIQYF
TGTGCCAGCTCACCACCCGACCCTGACTTAGGCAAAAACATTCAGTACTTC
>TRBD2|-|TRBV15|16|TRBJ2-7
CATSKMGLAGGYEQYF
TGTGCCACCAGCAAAATGGGACTAGCGGGAGGGTACGAGCAGTACTTC
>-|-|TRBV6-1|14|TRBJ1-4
CASRVVRGGEKLFF
TGTGCCAGCAGGGTCGTAAGGGGGGGTGAAAAACTGTTTTTT
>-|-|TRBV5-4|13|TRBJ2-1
CASSLFGANEQFF
TGTGCCAGCAGCTTGTTCGGGGCGAATGAGCAGTTCTTC
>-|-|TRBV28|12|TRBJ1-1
CASSLQGTEAFF
TGTGCCAGCAGTTTACAGGGGACTGAAGCTTTCTTT
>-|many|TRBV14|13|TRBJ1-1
CASSQLSNTEAFF
TGTGCCAGCAGCCAACTCTCGAACACTGAAGCTTTCTTT
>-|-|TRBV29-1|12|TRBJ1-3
CSVAATGNTIYF
TGCAGCGTTGCCGCTACTGGAAACACCATATATTTT
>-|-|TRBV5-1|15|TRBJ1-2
CASSLADTANYGYTF
TGCGCCAGCAGCTTGGCCGACACCGCAAACTATGGCTACACCTTC
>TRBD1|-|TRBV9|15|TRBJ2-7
CASSPRQGVSYEQYF
TGTGCCAGCAGCCCTCGGCAGGGGGTATCCTACGAGCAGTACTTC
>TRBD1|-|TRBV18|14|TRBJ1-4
CASSPGQPSEKLFF
TGTGCCAGCTCACCGGGACAGCCGAGTGAAAAACTGTTTTTT
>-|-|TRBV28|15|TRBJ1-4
CASSLDTTTNEKLFF
TGTGCCAGCAGTTTGGACACTACAACTAATGAAAAACTGTTTTTT
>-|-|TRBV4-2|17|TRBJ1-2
CASSQDIMTVYLSGYTF
TGTGCCAGCAGCCAAGATATTATGACGGTCTATCTGAGCGGCTACACCTTC
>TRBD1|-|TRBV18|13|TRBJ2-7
CASSATGAYEQYF
TGTGCCAGCTCCGCGACAGGGGCCTACGAGCAGTACTTC
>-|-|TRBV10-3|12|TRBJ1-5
CASSWGEQPQHF
TGTGCCAGCAGTTGGGGTGAGCAGCCCCAGCATTTT
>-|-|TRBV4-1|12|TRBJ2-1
CASSQDLGEQFF
TGCGCCAGCAGCCAAGATCTAGGTGAGCAGTTCTTC
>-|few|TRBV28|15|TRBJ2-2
CASSSGGRETGELFF
TGTGCCAGCAGTTCAGGGGGGAGAGAGACCGGGGAGCTGTTTTTT
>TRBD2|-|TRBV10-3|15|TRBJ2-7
CAISDKASGRNEQYF
TGTGCCATCAGTGACAAGGCTAGCGGGAGGAACGAGCAGTACTTC
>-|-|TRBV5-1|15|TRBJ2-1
CASGRDGSSYNEQFF
TGCGCCAGCGGAAGGGACGGAAGCTCCTACAATGAGCAGTTCTTC